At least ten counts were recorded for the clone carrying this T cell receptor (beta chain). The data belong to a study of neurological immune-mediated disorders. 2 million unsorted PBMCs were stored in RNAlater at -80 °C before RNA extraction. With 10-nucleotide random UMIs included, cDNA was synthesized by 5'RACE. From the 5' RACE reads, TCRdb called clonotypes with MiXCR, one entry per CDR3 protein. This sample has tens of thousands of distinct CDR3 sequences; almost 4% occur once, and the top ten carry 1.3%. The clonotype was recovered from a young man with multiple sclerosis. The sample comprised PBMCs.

CDR3 protein: CASSLAKRGTEAFF. The CDR3 region has the DNA TGTGCCAGCAGCTTAGCGAAGAGGGGCACTGAAGCTTTCTTT. The chain is built from TRBV7-2 and TRBJ1-1; weak D call: TRBD1 (5 bases). The germline CDR1 and CDR2 sequences are SGHTA and FQGNSA. Trimming removed 0 bases from V and 4 bases from J, with 9 bases in between. The CDR3 runs to 14 residues.